This section outlines one TCR beta chain sequence together with its context. Which antigen it targets is not known. No clone much larger than this one lies a single base away; base qualities are absent. To prepare the library, the immunoSEQ multiplex PCR assay was applied. The published analysis was carried out like this. A statistical classification framework was built to diagnose cytomegalovirus status from the catalog of TCR beta chain sequences. The table comes from immuneACCESS by way of TCRdb, which keeps in-frame sequences with V and J called. Part of the clones is missing from these tables; in studies checked, under half for an unresolved V gene and the rest for unknown reasons. Clone size and V and J calls were adopted from that table, with D and trimming inferred from the DNA. The sample yields about 160,000 clones; less than 90% were counted once. Roughly 10% of the sample is taken by the ten largest.

The donors belonged to the validation cohort of under 150 subjects, which was separate from the roughly 670-subject first cohort. The data were taken from a study of cytomegalovirus exposure and HLA in healthy donors (TCRdb year 2017). Looking at the study overall: A later analysis indicated that the roughly 130 validation repertoires were generated on the platform also employed for the approximately 670 repertoires of the first cohort. The study was designed to test whether signatures of past pathogen exposure could be identified by cataloging public T cell receptors. A separate validation cohort of approximately 130 different subjects was used in addition to the roughly 670-subject first cohort. To predict cytomegalovirus infection status, the study brought together high-throughput TCR immunosequencing, statistical association of individual TCRs with disease status, and machine learning. What the research found in general, with its limitations: Across donors, most TCR sequences were observed very rarely, whereas some public TCRs were present in many individuals. In vitro tests confirmed that three of the cytomegalovirus-associated TCR beta chains recognize cytomegalovirus antigens. It was suggested by the authors that the approach could potentially be generalized to other disease states and immunological phenotypes. A later analysis found that TCRs clustered in the first cohort also tended to co-occur in the roughly 120 validation repertoires, with approximately 95% of cluster scores above 0. A total of fewer than 200 TCR beta chains were listed by the study as associated with cytomegalovirus. The classifier was reported to diagnose cytomegalovirus status with high specificity and sensitivity in both the original cohort and the validation cohort. The validation cohort had no HLA typing available for a later analysis, so co-occurrence within that cohort was assessed over all 120 or so repertoires.

Ends trimmed: V by 10 bases, J by 11 bases; bases unmatched to a gene: 14. CDR1 and CDR2 are drawn from the germline V gene: SGHAT, FQNNGV. The CDR3 covers 14 residues, taking in both the cysteine and the phenylalanine. Just CDR3 DNA is preserved here, 42 bases in frame from base 1. The chain uses TRBV11-2 and TRBJ2-5; 12 central bases correspond to TRBD2. Source material: PBMCs. The TCR was taken from a man aged 30 to 45 in good health and CMV-seropositive. The CDR3 corresponds to CATSDEGLAGPQYF. The DNA sequence reads TGTGCCACCTCCGACGAGGGACTAGCGGGCCCGCAGTACTTC.